A selection of T cell receptor beta chains follows, all from one sample in a study of response to subunit inactivated influenza vaccine. TCRdb re-called the RT-PCR reads through MiXCR, storing one row per CDR3 protein. The sample holds around 570,000 distinct CDR3 sequences, 10% to 12% seen once. The same sample was also used in a study of T cells expressing NK-cell markers.

The sequenced sample was PBMCs from blood, obtained on the day of vaccination. Receptors originate from a man in his fifties or sixties who received an inactivated influenza vaccine. Both conserved end residues are part of each CDR3. A D gene is named only where the DNA matches it firmly. Expanded clones are given a class, and other clones once, few, many or no size at all.

size: NA
V: TRBV6-1
D: NA
J: TRBJ1-5
CDR3: CASRSGYSNQPQHF
DNA: TGTGCCAGCAGGTCAGGGTATAGCAATCAGCCCCAGCATTTT

size: NA
V: TRBV20-1
D: NA
J: TRBJ2-4
CDR3: CSARDFLAKNIQYF
DNA: TGCAGTGCTAGGGATTTCCTAGCCAAAAACATTCAGTACTTC

size: NA
V: TRBV2
D: NA
J: TRBJ2-5
CDR3: CASGLFGQETQYF
DNA: TGTGCCAGCGGCTTGTTTGGCCAAGAGACCCAGTACTTC

size: few
V: TRBV30
D: NA
J: TRBJ1-1
CDR3: CAWKGGMTEAFF
DNA: TGTGCCTGGAAGGGGGGGATGACTGAAGCTTTCTTT

size: few
V: TRBV29-1
D: NA
J: TRBJ2-7
CDR3: CNNNRVFYEQYF
DNA: TGCAACAATAACAGGGTTTTCTACGAGCAGTACTTC

size: few
V: TRBV7-2
D: NA
J: TRBJ2-5
CDR3: CASSLVGTWKGETQYF
DNA: TGTGCCAGCAGCTTAGTGGGGACATGGAAGGGCGAGACCCAGTACTTC

size: few
V: TRBV12-3/TRBV12-4
D: NA
J: TRBJ2-1
CDR3: CASSFQGGPYNEQFF
DNA: TGTGCCAGCAGTTTTCAGGGGGGCCCCTACAATGAGCAGTTCTTC

size: many
V: TRBV7-2
D: TRBD2
J: TRBJ2-5
CDR3: CASSRTSAQETQYF
DNA: TGTGCCAGCAGCCGGACTAGCGCTCAAGAGACCCAGTACTTC

size: many
V: TRBV5-1
D: TRBD1
J: TRBJ2-1
CDR3: CASSLGGTGPYNEQFF
DNA: TGCGCCAGCAGCTTGGGTGGGACAGGGCCCTACAATGAGCAGTTCTTC

size: few
V: TRBV20-1
D: NA
J: TRBJ2-7
CDR3: CSARDVEGPVHEQYF
DNA: TGCAGTGCTAGAGATGTAGAGGGGCCGGTACACGAGCAGTACTTC

size: few
V: TRBV28
D: NA
J: TRBJ2-5
CDR3: CASINAGGETQYF
DNA: TGTGCCAGCATCAATGCAGGAGGGGAGACCCAGTACTTC

size: NA
V: TRBV18
D: NA
J: TRBJ2-6
CDR3: CASSPWSRDVLTF
DNA: TGTGCCAGCTCACCATGGTCGCGCGACGTCCTGACTTTC

size: NA
V: TRBV7-9
D: NA
J: TRBJ1-4
CDR3: CASSATGTANEKLFF
DNA: TGTGCCAGCAGCGCTACCGGGACGGCTAATGAAAAACTGTTTTTT

size: NA
V: TRBV3-1
D: TRBD2
J: TRBJ2-7
CDR3: CASSPSGRASYEQYF
DNA: TGTGCCAGCAGCCCTAGCGGGAGGGCATCCTACGAGCAGTACTTC

size: NA
V: TRBV29-1
D: NA
J: TRBJ1-1
CDR3: CSVTRDLQNTEAFF
DNA: TGCAGCGTAACCAGGGATTTACAGAACACTGAAGCTTTCTTT

size: few
V: TRBV6-5
D: TRBD2
J: TRBJ2-2
CDR3: CASSYVAGAGELFF
DNA: TGTGCCAGCAGTTATGTAGCGGGGGCCGGGGAGCTGTTTTTT

size: many
V: TRBV6-5
D: NA
J: TRBJ1-1
CDR3: CASSYRGPNTEAFF
DNA: TGTGCCAGCAGTTACCGCGGTCCGAACACTGAAGCTTTCTTT

size: few
V: TRBV10-3
D: NA
J: TRBJ1-3
CDR3: CAISLTGYSGNTIYF
DNA: TGTGCCATCAGCCTTACAGGCTACTCTGGAAACACCATATATTTT

size: many
V: TRBV7-9
D: TRBD1
J: TRBJ1-1
CDR3: CASSFQGASTEAFF
DNA: TGTGCCAGCAGCTTCCAGGGGGCTAGTACTGAAGCTTTCTTT

size: NA
V: TRBV29-1
D: TRBD2
J: TRBJ2-5
CDR3: CSVEGASGRFSQYF
DNA: TGCAGCGTTGAGGGGGCTAGCGGGCGGTTTTCGCAGTACTTC

size: few
V: TRBV19
D: NA
J: TRBJ1-5
CDR3: CASSPGGGGPLAAQHF
DNA: TGTGCCAGTAGTCCCGGGGGAGGAGGTCCCTTAGCGGCCCAGCATTTT

size: few
V: TRBV28
D: NA
J: TRBJ2-5
CDR3: CASRIGFQETQYF
DNA: TGTGCCAGCAGGATCGGGTTCCAAGAGACCCAGTACTTC

size: NA
V: TRBV7-9
D: NA
J: TRBJ1-6
CDR3: CASSLRVSPLHF
DNA: TGTGCCAGCAGCCTACGGGTTTCACCCCTCCACTTT